This is a list of T cell receptor beta chains from one sample in a study of neurological immune-mediated disorders. TCRdb redid the calling of the 5' RACE reads with MiXCR, one entry per CDR3 protein. Of about 50,000 distinct CDR3 sequences in the sample, approximately 8.4% are singletons; the top ten hold 1.5% to 2%. Input material: PBMCs. The receptors stem from a woman in her thirties or forties in good health. CDR3s leave out the opening cysteine and the closing phenylalanine or tryptophan. D genes are given only for firm matches.

v_call: TRBV6-5
d_call: TRBD2
j_call: TRBJ2-7
cdr3_aa: ASSLREGGTYEQY

v_call: TRBV7-2
d_call: TRBD1
j_call: TRBJ2-3
cdr3_aa: ASNWGTGSTDTQY

v_call: TRBV9
d_call: NA
j_call: TRBJ1-2
cdr3_aa: ASSGEQGGGGYT

v_call: TRBV6-2/TRBV6-3
d_call: TRBD1
j_call: TRBJ1-6
cdr3_aa: ASSYAAKWTGGNPPLH

v_call: TRBV3-1
d_call: NA
j_call: TRBJ2-5
cdr3_aa: ASSQEQETQY

v_call: TRBV5-1
d_call: TRBD1
j_call: TRBJ2-7
cdr3_aa: ASSLVGQGRSYEQY

v_call: TRBV4-3
d_call: NA
j_call: TRBJ2-7
cdr3_aa: ASSQGESTLYEQY

v_call: TRBV9
d_call: NA
j_call: TRBJ2-1
cdr3_aa: ASSYRTAYENEQF

v_call: TRBV6-5
d_call: TRBD1
j_call: TRBJ1-4
cdr3_aa: ASSYGGTGPEKLF

v_call: TRBV5-1
d_call: NA
j_call: TRBJ2-7
cdr3_aa: ASSRNRDPYEQY

v_call: TRBV10-3
d_call: TRBD1
j_call: TRBJ2-1
cdr3_aa: AISARTGVYNEQF

v_call: TRBV5-1
d_call: NA
j_call: TRBJ2-1
cdr3_aa: ASSQGPTNEQF

v_call: TRBV9
d_call: NA
j_call: TRBJ2-3
cdr3_aa: ASSVAGGSTDTQY

v_call: TRBV4-2
d_call: TRBD1
j_call: TRBJ1-1
cdr3_aa: ASSLSDRETEAF

v_call: TRBV4-3
d_call: TRBD2
j_call: TRBJ2-1
cdr3_aa: ASSQDAGGDVVEQF

v_call: TRBV3-1
d_call: TRBD1
j_call: TRBJ1-4
cdr3_aa: ASSQGQGDEKLF

v_call: TRBV5-1
d_call: NA
j_call: TRBJ2-2
cdr3_aa: ASSLGYGAGELF